The clone carrying this TCR beta chain was seen only once. Living in 24 US areas, the participants were between roughly 18 and 90 years of age. The data stem from a study of blood T cell repertoires in COVID-19. Some clones are missing from TCRdb's copy, which holds only in-frame ones; the method was immunoSEQ multiplex PCR. This sample yields about 140,000 clones, of which over 70% are seen a single time; around 3.9% belongs to the top ten. V was pared by 4 bases and J by 4 bases, with 11 bases between. This CDR3 is built from 14 residues. Germline loops: CDR1 LGHDT, CDR2 YNNKEL (reference sequence).

This receptor was obtained from a man aged 45-65 years in a cohort exposed to, infected with or recovered from COVID-19 (not recorded which). Sequenced input: PBMCs or T cells enriched from blood (not recorded which). The V gene is TRBV3-1 (or the pseudogene TRBV3-2), the J gene TRBJ1-3; no clear D. The CDR3 DNA follows: TGTGCCAGCAGCCGAAGCCCGTTGGGAAACACCATATATTTT. Translation gives CASSRSPLGNTIYF.